These 9 T cell receptor beta chains share one sample of origin, sequenced in a study of T cell responses to AZD1222 COVID-19 vaccine. The assay was immunoSEQ multiplex PCR, and TCRdb's table has in-frame clones only and misses some. Here the sample spans around 140,000 clones, approximately 92% being singletons. The specimen was peripheral blood, collected on day 0 of AZD1222 vaccination. These receptors were collected from an adult in good health.

The chain carries TRBV28 and TRBJ1-6; D might be TRBD1 (5 bases). Germline V gene sequence: CDR1 MDHEN, CDR2 SYDVKM. Trimming removed 1 base at V and 10 bases at J, with 14 bases between. This CDR3 has 15 amino acids. The CDR3, as DNA: TGTGCCAGCAGTTTATCTACAGGTCGGGACTCACCCCTCCACTTT. Protein: CASSLSTGRDSPLHF.

CDR3 residues: CASSLWASGSFSDTQYF. The CDR3 bases are TGTGCCAGCAGTTTATGGGCCAGCGGGAGTTTCTCAGATACGCAGTATTTT. V usage is TRBV28 and J usage is TRBJ2-3; 8 bases map to TRBD2. The CDR3 is 17 amino acids. With V trimmed by 0 bases and J by 4 bases, 9 bases remained unmatched. The germline V gene encodes CDR1 MDHEN and CDR2 SYDVKM.

This chain uses TRBV18 with TRBJ1-1, with D unclear. Germline V lookup: CDR1 KGHSH, CDR2 LQKENI. Trimming removed 6 bases at V and 0 bases at J, with 14 bases between. The CDR3 consists of 15 residues. The CDR3 spells CASSPGVALNTEAFF. The CDR3 nucleotides read TGTGCCAGCTCCCCTGGGGTGGCTTTGAACACTGAAGCTTTCTTT.

The chain has TRBV27 and TRBJ1-5; D remains ambiguous. Deletions cut 3 bases from V and 4 bases from J, with 7 bases between. The germline gives CDR1 MNHEY, CDR2 SMNVEV (reference sequence). The CDR3 covers 13 residues. For the CDR3, the DNA is TGTGCCAGCAGTTTCACCCCTAATCAGCCCCAGCATTTT. Residues: CASSFTPNQPQHF.

V and J are TRBV27 and TRBJ2-1; 10 nucleotides agree with TRBD2. Germline assignment: CDR1 MNHEY and CDR2 SMNVEV (reference sequence). V lost 1 base to trimming and J lost 12 bases; unmatched junction nucleotides: 9. This CDR3 contains 15 residues. The CDR3 protein is CASSLWLAGVIRQFF. For the CDR3, the DNA is TGTGCCAGCAGTTTATGGCTAGCGGGAGTTATCCGGCAGTTCTTC.

The genes are TRBV19 and TRBJ1-5; D possibly corresponds to TRBD1 (5 bases). This CDR3 region has 18 residues. Trimming took 3 bases from V and 4 from J, leaving 22 bases between them. Germline lookup yields CDR1 LNHDA and CDR2 SQIVND (reference sequence). The CDR3 nucleotides read TGTGCCAGTAGTATGCAATTGACAGTTGGGGGTTGGAATCAGCCCCAGCATTTT. The encoded protein is CASSMQLTVGGWNQPQHF.

The chain employs TRBV7-9 and TRBJ1-2; 9 bases align to TRBD1. The CDR3 is made up of 15 amino acids. Germline V gene data show CDR1 as SEHNR and CDR2 as FQNEAQ (reference sequence). Trimming took 3 bases from V and 6 from J; bases not matched to a gene: 8. CDR3 in DNA: TGTGCCAGCAGCTTTCCAGGACAGGGGAATCATGGCTACACCTTC. Translating it yields CASSFPGQGNHGYTF.

This sequence joins TRBV3-1 (or the pseudogene TRBV3-2) and TRBJ2-1; TRBD1 is a possible D gene (6 bases). V lost 0 bases, J lost 0 bases, and 15 bases lay in between. Per the germline V gene, CDR1 is LGHDT and CDR2 is YNNKEL (reference sequence). The CDR3 extends over 18 amino acids. The CDR3 region is CASSQEGAVLSSYNEQFF. CDR3 in DNA: TGTGCCAGCAGCCAAGAGGGGGCGGTCCTAAGCTCCTACAATGAGCAGTTCTTC.

The gene calls are TRBV7-7 and TRBJ2-5; D possibly uses TRBD1 or TRBD2 (6 bases each). Germline CDR1 and CDR2: SSHAT and FNYEAQ (reference sequence). V was trimmed by 3 bases and J by 0 bases, leaving 23 bases between them. The CDR3 spans 19 residues. DNA of the CDR3: TGTGCCAGCAGCTTCGACGGGGGCGGGATCACCAGCCACCAAGAGACCCAGTACTTC. Its translation: CASSFDGGGITSHQETQYF.